The entry below gives a single T cell receptor beta chain sequence along with its context. No cognate antigen has been identified for it. Per-nucleotide qualities are absent, and no much larger clonotype sits a single base away. The donors were included in the validation cohort of some 120 subjects, a group kept apart from the roughly 700-subject first cohort. The library relied on the immunoSEQ multiplex PCR assay. The authors' analysis ran thus. A statistical classification framework was built for diagnosing cytomegalovirus status from the catalog of TCR beta chain sequences. This is the immuneACCESS table as TCRdb keeps it, with only in-frame sequences that have V and J called. A part of the clones is gone; compared with another copy, unresolved V genes explain less than half, and the rest is unexplained. The V and J calls and clone size were taken over from that table, and D and trimming were inferred from the DNA. Across this sample there are over 110,000 clones, with almost 85% seen only once. Jointly, the top ten make up over 1.1% of the sample.

The data are from a study of cytomegalovirus exposure and HLA in healthy donors (dated by TCRdb to about 2017). About the study as a whole: According to a later analysis, one platform produced both the 120 validation repertoires and the 666 repertoires of the first cohort. The study was designed to test whether signatures of past pathogen exposure could be identified by cataloging public T cell receptors. A separate validation cohort of 100 to 150 different subjects was used in addition to the roughly 670-subject first cohort. The study combined high-throughput TCR immunosequencing, statistical association of individual TCRs with disease status, and machine learning to predict cytomegalovirus infection status. The paper's findings and limits, for the study overall: In vitro tests confirmed that a few of the cytomegalovirus-associated TCR beta chains recognize cytomegalovirus antigens. While some public TCRs were present in many individuals, most TCR sequences turned up only very rarely across donors. In the study, 150 to 200 TCR beta chains were listed as associated with cytomegalovirus. The validation cohort had no HLA typing available for a later analysis, so co-occurrence within that cohort was assessed over all 130 or so repertoires. It was suggested by the authors that the approach could potentially be generalized to other disease states and immunological phenotypes. In a later analysis, TCRs clustered in the first cohort were found to also tend to co-occur in the roughly 110 validation repertoires, with 90% to 95% of cluster scores above 0. In both the original and validation cohorts, the classifier was reported to diagnose cytomegalovirus status with high specificity and sensitivity.

CDR1 and CDR2, per the germline V gene (reference sequence), are LNHDA and SQIVND. V is pared back by 7 bases and J by 5 bases, with 21 bases lying between the germline termini. Spanning cysteine to phenylalanine, the CDR3 consists of 16 amino acids. CDR3 DNA is the only sequence kept; it has 48 bases, read in frame from the first base. Sequenced input: PBMCs. The receptor comes from a woman aged 25 to 39 in good health and CMV-seronegative. Rearrangement joined TRBV19 to TRBJ1-5; the D gene is perhaps TRBD1, from 6 matching bases. The DNA reads as follows: TGTGCCAGTACAACTACTCAAACAGGGTGGTATCAGCCCCAGCATTTT. The translation is CASTTTQTGWYQPQHF.